The clone carrying this T cell receptor beta chain was seen at least ten times. The CDR3 spans 15 residues. Germline values: CDR1 MNHEY, CDR2 SMNVEV (reference sequence). Trimming at V came to 5 bases and at J to 15 bases, leaving 16 bases not matched to a gene. One entry per CDR3 protein results from TCRdb running MiXCR on the RT-PCR reads. The sample includes more than 600,000 distinct CDR3 sequences, approximately 14% of them seen just once. The rearrangement links TRBV27 to TRBJ2-1, with 10 nucleotides matching TRBD2. The sequence was obtained from a female donor in good health, serving as a healthy control. What was sequenced was memory CD4+ T cells from blood. CDR3 region: CASSPRTSGWSWPFF. DNA for the CDR3: TGTGCCAGCAGTCCCAGGACTAGCGGTTGGAGCTGGCCGTTCTTC.